A few counts support the clone carrying this T cell receptor (beta chain). These data are taken from a study of cytomegalovirus exposure and HLA in healthy donors. The study ran its PCR with 60 Vbeta and 13 Jbeta primers. Libraries were prepared by immunoSEQ multiplex PCR; TCRdb keeps only in-frame clonotypes and omits some of them. The sample lists some 150,000 clones; more than 70% were seen once. V was shortened by 3 bases and J by 0 bases, with 15 bases between the two germline ends. CDR3 length: 18 residues. Germline V gives CDR1 MNHEY, CDR2 SMNVEV (reference sequence). This receptor was taken from a man aged 45-60 years in good health and CMV-seropositive. What was sequenced was PBMCs. The gene calls are TRBV27 and TRBJ2-6; TRBD2 is a possible D gene (5 bases). The chain's CDR3 is CASSFMEVDPSGANVLTF. CDR3 nucleotide sequence: TGTGCCAGCAGTTTTATGGAGGTCGACCCCTCTGGGGCCAACGTCCTGACTTTC.